This T cell receptor beta chain was captured by sequencing in a study of blood T cell repertoires in COVID-19 (dated by TCRdb to about 2020). The study in broad terms: Collaborator samples came from the United States, Italy and Spain and covered acute and convalescent phases of COVID-19. The repertoires were made available in a free public database intended to serve as a resource for research on the immune response to SARS-CoV-2. Deeply sampled blood TCRbeta repertoires from subjects exposed to, actively infected with, or recovered from COVID-19 were included in the dataset. Where available, HLA class I and class II types were obtained from metadata supplied by the sample provider rather than from assay-based typing. The prospective study material was composed of cDNA or gDNA derived from T cells, B-cell-depleted T cells, or PBMCs. The samples were drawn from the first 160 participants of the ongoing ImmuneRACE study and from some 1,300 subjects provided by 6 global collaborators. Sample metadata almost always included a de-identified subject ID, COVID-19 status, age in years and sex. Study-wide findings and limitations: How much clinical and demographic metadata was included differed by source and by participant, and the metadata was provided uncurated.

TCRbeta CDR3 regions were amplified from genomic DNA by means of the immunoSEQ Assay, a bias-controlled multiplex PCR. The study's processing was this. The number of nucleated cells in each sample was estimated from the amplification of reference gene primers within the assay. To quantify the absolute abundance of each unique TCRbeta CDR3 rearrangement, sequence reads were collapsed and filtered. For each sample, productive Simpson clonality was calculated as the square root of Simpson's diversity index across productive rearrangements. Held by TCRdb, this immuneACCESS table contains in-frame sequences only and omits some clones. Under half of the omission traces to an unresolved V gene where checked; the cause of the rest is unknown. V, J and clone size derive from that table, while D and trimming were established from the DNA sequence. In this sample the table shows around 250,000 clones, roughly 80% of which occur a single time. In total, the top ten clones hold around 3.3% of the sample.

Turning to this clone: This receptor's antigen is unknown. Base qualities are not provided; no much larger clone lies one nucleotide away.

Relative to germline, V is 0 bases shorter and J is 4 bases shorter, with 8 bases between their ends. The CDR3 goes from the cysteine to the phenylalanine over 14 residues. Solely the CDR3 DNA is kept, with 42 bases framed from the first base. According to the germline V gene (reference sequence), CDR1 reads MNHNY and CDR2 reads SVGAGI. The collaborating institutions used their own protocols to collect whole blood in K2EDTA tubes. For TCRbeta analysis, collaborator samples were shipped as frozen whole blood, as isolated PBMCs, or as DNA extracted from either sample type. This sequence was found in a woman younger than 35 with acute or convalescent COVID-19. Here the chain combines TRBV6-6 and TRBJ2-3; D gene: possibly TRBD2, on 5 matching bases. Sequencing input: peripheral blood. The CDR3 has the sequence CASSYSRAADTQYF. The DNA sequence is as follows: TGTGCCAGCAGTTACTCGAGGGCTGCAGATACGCAGTATTTT.